This T cell receptor beta chain is drawn from a study of blood T cell repertoires in COVID-19. About the study: Sites in the United States, Italy and Spain provided acute and convalescent COVID-19 samples. Nucleic acid was either cDNA or gDNA, and it came from T cells, B-cell-depleted T cells, or PBMCs.

V lost 5 bases and J lost 4, with 20 bases in between. The CDR3 runs 16 residues. Germline CDR1 SGHTA, CDR2 FQGNSA. Measured with immunoSEQ multiplex PCR; TCRdb has only the in-frame clones, and not every one. The sample yields 150,000 or so clones, roughly 90% seen once. The receptor's source is a woman in her forties or fifties with acute or convalescent COVID-19. The sample taken for sequencing was peripheral blood. The gene calls are TRBV7-2 and TRBJ1-2; no firm D call. The CDR3 DNA reads as TGTGCCAGCAGCCGTTCCGGCAGGTCGGGGATCTATGGCTACACCTTC. This codes for CASSRSGRSGIYGYTF.